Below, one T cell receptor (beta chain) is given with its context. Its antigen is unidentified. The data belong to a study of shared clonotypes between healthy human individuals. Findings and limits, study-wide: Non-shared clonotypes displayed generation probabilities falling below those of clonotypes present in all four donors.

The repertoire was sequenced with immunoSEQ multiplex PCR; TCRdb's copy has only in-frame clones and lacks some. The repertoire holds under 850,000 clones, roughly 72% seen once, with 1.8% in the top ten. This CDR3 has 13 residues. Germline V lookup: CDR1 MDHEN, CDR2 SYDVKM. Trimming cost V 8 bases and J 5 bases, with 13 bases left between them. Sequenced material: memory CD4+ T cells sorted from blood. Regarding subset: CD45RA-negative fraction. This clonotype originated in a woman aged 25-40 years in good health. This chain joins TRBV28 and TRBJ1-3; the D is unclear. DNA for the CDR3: TGTGCCAGCCACTTAAGAGAGAGAAACACCATATATTTT. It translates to CASHLRERNTIYF.